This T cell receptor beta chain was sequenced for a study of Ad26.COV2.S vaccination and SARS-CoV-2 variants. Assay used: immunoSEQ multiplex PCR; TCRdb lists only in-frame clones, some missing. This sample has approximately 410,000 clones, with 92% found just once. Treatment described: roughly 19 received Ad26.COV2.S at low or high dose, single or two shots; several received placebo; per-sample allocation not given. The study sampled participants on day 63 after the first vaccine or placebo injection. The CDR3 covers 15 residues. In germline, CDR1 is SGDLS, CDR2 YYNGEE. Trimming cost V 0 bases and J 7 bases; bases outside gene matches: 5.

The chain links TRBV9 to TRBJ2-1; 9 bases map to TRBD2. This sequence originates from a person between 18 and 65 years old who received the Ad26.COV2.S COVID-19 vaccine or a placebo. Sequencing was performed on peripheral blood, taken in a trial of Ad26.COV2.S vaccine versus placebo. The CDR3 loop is CASSVEAGGLNEQFF. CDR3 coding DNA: TGTGCCAGCAGCGTAGAGGCGGGGGGGCTAAATGAGCAGTTCTTC.